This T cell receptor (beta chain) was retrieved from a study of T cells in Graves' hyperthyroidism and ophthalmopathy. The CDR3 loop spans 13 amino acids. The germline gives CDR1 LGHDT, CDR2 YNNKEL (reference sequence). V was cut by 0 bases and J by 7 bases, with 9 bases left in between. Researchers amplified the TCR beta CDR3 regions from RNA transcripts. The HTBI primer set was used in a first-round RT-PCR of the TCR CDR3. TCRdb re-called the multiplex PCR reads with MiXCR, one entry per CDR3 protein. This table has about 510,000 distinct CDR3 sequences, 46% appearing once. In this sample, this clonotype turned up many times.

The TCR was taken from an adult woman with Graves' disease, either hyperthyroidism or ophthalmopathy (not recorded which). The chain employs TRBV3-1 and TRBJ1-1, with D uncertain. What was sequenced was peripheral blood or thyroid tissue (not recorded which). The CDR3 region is CASSQDSGGEAFF. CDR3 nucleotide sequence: TGTGCCAGCAGCCAAGATTCAGGAGGTGAAGCTTTCTTT.